This T cell receptor (beta chain) was profiled in a study of cytomegalovirus exposure and HLA in healthy donors (dated 2017 in TCRdb). Context from the whole study: According to an earlier analysis of around 600 of the donors, about 179 million T cells yielded approximately 120 million unique TCR beta sequences and approximately 280 Gb of sequence data. Approximately 300 gigabases of sequencing data and 70 million to 95 million unique TCR sequences made up an early release that covered 640 HLA-typed donors. The genetic ancestry cluster associated with self-reported Caucasian donors included 81% of the roughly 400 genotyped donors. The study aimed to test whether cataloging public T cell receptors could reveal signatures of past pathogen exposure. The T cell repertoires of 700 or so subjects were profiled by immunosequencing and related to cytomegalovirus serostatus. In addition to the first cohort of around 670 subjects, a separate validation cohort of 120 different subjects was used. To predict cytomegalovirus infection status, the study brought together high-throughput TCR immunosequencing, statistical association of individual TCRs with disease status, and machine learning. To study patterns of TCR occurrence, a later analysis re-analyzed previously published TCR beta repertoires from just over 650 donors and added high-resolution HLA genotyping. Rather than using new phenotypic data, the later analysis identified candidate immune exposures from TCR beta sequences and from how often those sequences occurred across donors. An earlier analysis of 587 of the donors used high-throughput TCR beta sequencing to judge whether each TCR beta V gene segment behaved as functional or pseudogenic. Donor age, sex, ethnicity and CMV serostatus were collected together with the repertoire data. Genome-wide SNP genotypes for about three fifths of the roughly 700 donors were used in a later genetic analysis, which treated that subset as a discovery cohort. Every repertoire in the discovery cohort had been generated on one and the same sequencing platform. Class I and class II HLA loci were covered by the typing at four-digit resolution. Typing coverage varied by locus: roughly 620-640 donors for A, B, C, DRB1 and DQB1; roughly 520 for DQA1; approximately 570 for DPA1; some 470 for DPB1. Because of strong linkage in the cohort, five DR-DQ haplotypes were treated as single units for association and clustering. On average, 235,054 unique TCR beta nucleotide sequences were sequenced per donor among a few hundred genotyped donors of the cohort, with roughly 18% of those sequences being non-productive.

The cohort comprised 550 to 700 healthy bone marrow donors. At the time of sampling, every cohort member was nominally healthy, though immune exposures that went unrecorded were likely present. The donor was CMV seronegative and belonged to the group of 352 seronegative cohort members. A peripheral blood sample was collected from each donor, and TCR beta sequencing was performed on peripheral blood mononuclear cells. Genomic DNA extraction from the blood cell samples was performed with the Qiagen DNeasy Blood Extraction Kit. Germline trimming: 6 bases from V, 10 bases from J; junction bases outside gene matches: 9. Via the germline V gene, CDR1 is MRHNA and CDR2 SNTAGT. Counted from cysteine to phenylalanine, this CDR3 has 15 amino acids. The retained sequence is limited to the CDR3, 45 bases, with the frame set at the first base. The protocol used for the library was the immunoSEQ multiplex PCR assay. The multiplex PCR relied on a mix of 60 forward primers for TCR Vbeta segments and 13 reverse primers for TCR Jbeta segments. Amplification of the CDR3 region of rearranged TCR beta genes was performed with a multiplex PCR assay on genomic DNA. Amplified TCR beta libraries were sequenced as 87-base-pair reads on the Illumina HiSeq System. From the authors' description of their analysis: Across the roughly 670 repertoires, a later analysis counted 80 million or so unique TCR beta chains, roughly 11 million of which were shared by at least two donors. Raw reads were error-corrected and collapsed into unique sequences by a nearest-neighbor algorithm in which closely related sequences were merged to remove PCR and sequencing errors. CDR3 sequences were aligned to IMGT reference sequences to assign V, D and J gene segments. For a sequence to be retained, a match of at least six nucleotides was required to both a V gene segment and a J gene segment. A rearrangement was called productive if the CDR3 had no stop codons and remained in frame with V and J, and every other rearrangement was called non-productive. CDR3 was defined according to IMGT convention as the region running from the second conserved V-encoded cysteine to the conserved J-encoded phenylalanine. Sequences without an unambiguous match to a single V gene segment were excluded from the earlier analysis of about 600 of the donors. An earlier analysis of roughly 590 of the donors called V segments functional above 56.7% productive rearrangements and segregating when the between-donor standard deviation exceeded 5%. To diagnose cytomegalovirus status from the catalog of TCR beta chain sequences, a statistical classification framework was built. In a later analysis, V and J genes were assigned by comparing TCR nucleotide sequences against IMGT/GENE-DB human TR gene sequences. Using the TCRdist pipeline, a later analysis assigned CDR3 sequences along with most-parsimonious VDJ recombination scenarios. In a later analysis, each TCR beta chain was defined by its CDR3 amino acid sequence together with its V-gene family, and reads without a unique V-gene family were excluded. A later analysis removed roughly 590 highly shared, low-generation-probability nucleotide sequences to deal with suspected cross-contamination and a sequencing artifact. For each public chain, a later analysis derived a clonal expansion index from normalized ranks of inferred template counts within each repertoire. A later analysis computed generation probabilities with a VDJ recombination model fitted to out-of-frame rearrangements, and checked the results against IGoR. A later analysis scored TCR-TCR, TCR-HLA and TCR-CMV co-occurrence with hypergeometric tests, applying a repertoire-size bias correction to TCR pairs. In a later analysis, false discovery rates were estimated by permuting HLA or CMV assignments 20 times. A later analysis grouped co-occurring TCRs with DBSCAN, adding TCRdist sequence similarity when clustering within HLA-allele-positive subsets. For co-occurrence clustering, repertoires with fewer than 30,000 or more than 120,000 public chains were excluded, along with 4 to 6 repertoires with anomalous nucleotide sharing. In TCRdb, the immuneACCESS table is reduced to in-frame sequences with V and J assigned. These tables do not hold every clone; where another copy was compared, an unresolved V gene accounts for under half, and the others remain unexplained. V and J calls and clone size are those listed in that table; D and trimming were worked out from the DNA. For this sample the table gives roughly 88,000 clones, of which just under 70% were detected only once. Roughly 2.7% of the sample is held by the ten biggest clonotypes.

This clone was seen more than once but under ten times. The target of this receptor is not known. No qualities accompany the bases; no much larger clone lies one base away. What the authors observed across the whole study: Because some donors lacked HLA typing at each locus, the association tests relied only on the typed subset. The presence/absence analyses assumed that sequencing depth was roughly uniform across donors, and that assumption may not be true. According to a later analysis, parvovirus B19, influenza, CMV and Epstein-Barr virus appeared linked to several top co-occurrence clusters. According to a later genetic analysis, donors in an Asian-associated ancestry cluster had fewer N-insertions in productive TCRs than the approximately 630-donor mean. Broadly in line with IMGT annotations, most TCR beta V segments showed up in productive rearrangements about 87% or about 30% of the time in an earlier analysis of 450 to 600 of the donors. Some IMGT-functional V segments, including TRBV6-2 and TRBV6-3, could not be distinguished by the 87-base-pair reads and were therefore excluded. Linkage disequilibrium might explain the correlated functional status among segregating V segments, but an unknown experimental factor could not be ruled out. A later analysis found that TCR association rates varied across HLA loci, with DRB1 alleles showing the most associated TCRs and HLA-C alleles the fewest. In a later analysis, HLA-associated TCR beta chains showed more clonal expansion and lower generation probabilities than non-associated chains that were equally common. A later genetic analysis associated a missense DCLRE1C variant with V-gene and J-gene trimming of TCR beta chains, and an independent cohort replicated the association. Across donors, most TCR sequences were observed very rarely, whereas some public TCRs were present in many individuals. When HLA alleles, especially DR and DQ, strongly co-occurred, TCR associations were difficult to assign to individual alleles. The classifier was reported to diagnose cytomegalovirus status with high specificity and sensitivity in both the original cohort and the validation cohort. A further reported finding was that TCR beta sequences accurately predicted the HLA-A and HLA-B alleles for most subjects in the first cohort. Three of the identified cytomegalovirus-associated TCR beta chains were confirmed in vitro to be specific for cytomegalovirus antigens. According to a later analysis, most CMV-associated TCR beta chains appeared to be HLA-restricted, and the HLA associations seemed to be driven largely by CMV exposure. At a false discovery rate of 0.05, a later analysis linked under 20,000 TCR beta sequences to specific HLA alleles. Only TCR beta chains were sequenced in this cohort, and the absence of alpha or paired-chain data limited detectable features. The authors suggested that the approach could potentially be generalized to other disease states and immunological phenotypes. A group of highly shared sequence variants was considered likely to be a technical artifact of the sequencing pipeline. A total of 150 or so TCR beta chains were listed by the study as associated with cytomegalovirus. Seventeen rarely observed V segments, including chromosome 9 orphons, were excluded from the earlier analysis of about 610 of the donors because counts were too low. Immune exposure information for the cohort was limited to CMV serostatus.

The V gene is TRBV6-4 and the J gene is TRBJ2-1, and 13 junction bases match TRBD2. Sequences were obtained from PBMCs. The TCR comes from a middle-aged man in good health and CMV-seronegative. The CDR3 protein: CASSRTSGSSGEQFF. The DNA is as follows: TGTGCCAGCAGCAGGACTAGCGGGAGTTCAGGGGAGCAGTTCTTC.